This record looks at one T cell receptor (beta chain) sequence and its context. No antigen is known for it. This record belongs to a study of blood T cells in healthy people across ages. Study-wide points: Researchers judged that diversity estimates from one million T cells fell short of true values.

A sample-barcoded 5' primer and a J-beta primer mix were used in a second PCR of roughly 7 to 11 cycles. MiXCR was run by TCRdb on the 5' RACE reads, yielding one entry per CDR3 protein. This sample has almost 1 million distinct CDR3 sequences, with around 54% found just once. The CDR3 runs to 13 residues. Germline V gene data show CDR1 as SEHNR and CDR2 as FQNEAQ (reference sequence). Deletions cut 4 bases from V and 7 bases from J, with 12 bases between. What was sequenced was blood. This TCR was sampled from a woman aged 55-75 years in good health. The J gene is TRBJ2-3, the V gene TRBV7-9; either TRBD1 or TRBD2 may supply D (5 bases each). The CDR3 spells CASSYRDGHTQYF. DNA for the CDR3: TGTGCCAGCAGCTACCGGGACGGGCATACGCAGTATTTT.